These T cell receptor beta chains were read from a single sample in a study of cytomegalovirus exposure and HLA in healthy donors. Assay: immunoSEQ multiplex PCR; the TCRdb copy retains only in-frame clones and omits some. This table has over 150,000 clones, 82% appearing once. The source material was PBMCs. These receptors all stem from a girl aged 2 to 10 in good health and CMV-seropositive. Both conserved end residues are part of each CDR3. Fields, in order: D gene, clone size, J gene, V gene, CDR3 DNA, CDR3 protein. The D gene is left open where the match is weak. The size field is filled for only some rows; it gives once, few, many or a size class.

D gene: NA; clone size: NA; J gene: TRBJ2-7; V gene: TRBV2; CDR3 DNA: TGTGCCAGCAGTGCCTACTACGAGCAGTACTTC; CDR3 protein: CASSAYYEQYF
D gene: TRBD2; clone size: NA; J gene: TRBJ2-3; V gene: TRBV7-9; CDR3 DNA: TGTGCCAGCAGCCTCAGCGGGATCCACACAGATACGCAGTATTTT; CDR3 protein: CASSLSGIHTDTQYF
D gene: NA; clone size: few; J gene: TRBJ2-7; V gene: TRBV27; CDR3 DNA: TGTGCCAGCAGTTTAAATCGCTACGAGCAGTACTTC; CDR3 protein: CASSLNRYEQYF
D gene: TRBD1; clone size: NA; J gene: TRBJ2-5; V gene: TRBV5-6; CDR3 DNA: TGTGCCAGCAGCTTGGCAATAGGGCAGGGGGAGAGAGAGACCCAGTACTTC; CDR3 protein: CASSLAIGQGERETQYF
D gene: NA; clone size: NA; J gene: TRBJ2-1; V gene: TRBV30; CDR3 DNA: TGTGCCTGGAGTTCGTGGGAGGAGGGTGAGCAGTTCTTC; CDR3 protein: CAWSSWEEGEQFF
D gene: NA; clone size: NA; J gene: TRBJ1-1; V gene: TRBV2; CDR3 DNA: TGTGCCAGCAGTGAAGAGGGGGTCGACGGTGAAGCTTTCTTT; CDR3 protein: CASSEEGVDGEAFF
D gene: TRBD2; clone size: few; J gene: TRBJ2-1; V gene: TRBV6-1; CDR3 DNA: TGTGCCAGCAGTGGAGGGACTAGCGGGAGGTTCTCCTACAATGAGCAGTTCTTC; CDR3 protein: CASSGGTSGRFSYNEQFF
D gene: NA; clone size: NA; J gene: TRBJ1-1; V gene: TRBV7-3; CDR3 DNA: TGTGCCAGCAGCTATAGAGGCGGGAGCACTGAAGCTTTCTTT; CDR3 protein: CASSYRGGSTEAFF
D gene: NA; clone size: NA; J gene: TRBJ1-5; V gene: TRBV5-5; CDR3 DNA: TGTGCCAGCAGCTTGGCGGCGGGACGGTATCAGCCCCAGCATTTT; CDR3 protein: CASSLAAGRYQPQHF
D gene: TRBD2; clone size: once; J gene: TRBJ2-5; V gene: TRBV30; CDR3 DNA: TGTGCCTGGAGTGTCCCCTACGGACTAGAAGAGACCCAGTACTTC; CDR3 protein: CAWSVPYGLEETQYF
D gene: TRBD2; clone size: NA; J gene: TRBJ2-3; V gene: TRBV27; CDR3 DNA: TGTGCCAGCAGTTTCTTGGGACTAGTAACAGATACGCAGTATTTT; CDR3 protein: CASSFLGLVTDTQYF
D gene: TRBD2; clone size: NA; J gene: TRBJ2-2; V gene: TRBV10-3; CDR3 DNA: TGTGCCATCAGGGTGGGACTAGCGGGAGCCACCGGGGAGCTGTTTTTT; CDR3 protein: CAIRVGLAGATGELFF
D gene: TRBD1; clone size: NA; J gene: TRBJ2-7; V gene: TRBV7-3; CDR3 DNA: TGTGCCAGCAGCTTAGACAGGGGGCGGGTATACGAGCAGTACTTC; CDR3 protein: CASSLDRGRVYEQYF
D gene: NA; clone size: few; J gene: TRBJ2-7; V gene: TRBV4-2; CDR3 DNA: TGTGCCAGCAGAAAAGTGGGCGACTACGAGCAGTACTTC; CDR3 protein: CASRKVGDYEQYF